This is a list of T cell receptor beta chains from one sample in a study of T cell clusters in autoimmune cytopenias. From the multiplex PCR reads, TCRdb lists one entry per CDR3 protein and no DNA. The sample table includes around 6,400 distinct CDR3 sequences. The sample comprised peripheral blood. The receptor source for this set is a human donor with an autoimmune cytopenia or autoimmune hepatitis (not recorded which). The CDR3 runs from the conserved cysteine through the conserved F or W. Fields, in order: V gene, clone size, J gene, CDR3 protein. Size is omitted from some rows. Given values are once, few, many or a class for expanded clones.

v_call: TRBV5-4
clone_size: -
j_call: TRBJ2-1
cdr3_aa: CASSPTGQGSGNEQFF

v_call: TRBV12-3/TRBV12-4
clone_size: -
j_call: TRBJ1-4
cdr3_aa: CAISGQRDEKLFF

v_call: TRBV12-3/TRBV12-4
clone_size: -
j_call: TRBJ2-3
cdr3_aa: CASSKSGTSSTDTQYF

v_call: TRBV29-1
clone_size: medium-sized
j_call: TRBJ1-1
cdr3_aa: CSVVLGGTEAFF

v_call: TRBV12-3/TRBV12-4
clone_size: -
j_call: TRBJ2-1
cdr3_aa: CASSFSKGGQFF

v_call: TRBV5-1
clone_size: -
j_call: TRBJ1-2
cdr3_aa: CASSATGLNNYGYTF

v_call: TRBV19
clone_size: medium-sized
j_call: TRBJ2-6
cdr3_aa: CASSIDWDGANVLTF

v_call: TRBV30
clone_size: medium-sized
j_call: TRBJ2-5
cdr3_aa: CAWSVLQVQETQYF

v_call: TRBV5-1
clone_size: -
j_call: TRBJ2-3
cdr3_aa: CASSSIGDTQYF

v_call: TRBV12-3/TRBV12-4
clone_size: medium-sized
j_call: TRBJ1-5
cdr3_aa: CASSPLRKPQHF

v_call: TRBV29-1
clone_size: -
j_call: TRBJ2-5
cdr3_aa: CSVVGSQETQYF

v_call: TRBV5-4
clone_size: -
j_call: TRBJ2-1
cdr3_aa: CASSLDQDSSYNEQFF

v_call: TRBV12-3/TRBV12-4
clone_size: -
j_call: TRBJ2-5
cdr3_aa: CASSTPRVSGGRETQYF

v_call: TRBV30
clone_size: -
j_call: TRBJ2-1
cdr3_aa: CAWKVRNNNEQFF

v_call: TRBV27
clone_size: medium-sized
j_call: TRBJ1-4
cdr3_aa: CASSLYAPHSMKEKLFF

v_call: TRBV13
clone_size: -
j_call: TRBJ2-3
cdr3_aa: CASSSGAGASDTQYF

v_call: TRBV29-1
clone_size: medium-sized
j_call: TRBJ1-4
cdr3_aa: CSVGRLSGEKLFF

v_call: TRBV19
clone_size: -
j_call: TRBJ1-2
cdr3_aa: CASKTQGGYGYTF

v_call: TRBV27
clone_size: -
j_call: TRBJ2-7
cdr3_aa: CASSYGLAGREQYF

v_call: TRBV11-1
clone_size: -
j_call: TRBJ2-7
cdr3_aa: CASSFRLAGKYEQYF

v_call: TRBV18
clone_size: medium-sized
j_call: TRBJ2-7
cdr3_aa: CASSVGDEQYF

v_call: TRBV6-4
clone_size: -
j_call: TRBJ2-2
cdr3_aa: CASSYTRGIGELFF

v_call: TRBV30
clone_size: -
j_call: TRBJ2-1
cdr3_aa: CAWSVKLGGTFQFF

v_call: TRBV6-7
clone_size: -
j_call: TRBJ2-5
cdr3_aa: CANAGQGKETQYF

v_call: TRBV12-3/TRBV12-4
clone_size: medium-sized
j_call: TRBJ2-1
cdr3_aa: CASSAPYNEQFF

v_call: TRBV19
clone_size: -
j_call: TRBJ2-1
cdr3_aa: CASRGLAGTYNEQFF

v_call: TRBV28
clone_size: large
j_call: TRBJ2-7
cdr3_aa: CASSWTGYEQYF

v_call: TRBV28
clone_size: medium-sized
j_call: TRBJ1-2
cdr3_aa: CASSLGVHGYTF

v_call: TRBV27
clone_size: -
j_call: TRBJ1-2
cdr3_aa: CASGQGPNYGYTF

v_call: TRBV6-5
clone_size: medium-sized
j_call: TRBJ2-6
cdr3_aa: CASSVIARDRGPGANVLTF

v_call: TRBV5-5
clone_size: -
j_call: TRBJ2-7
cdr3_aa: CASSLQGTHSYEQYF

v_call: TRBV19
clone_size: medium-sized
j_call: TRBJ1-6
cdr3_aa: CASSIDQAGMTPLHF

v_call: TRBV18
clone_size: -
j_call: TRBJ2-7
cdr3_aa: CASSLDGFRDRSYEQYF

v_call: TRBV6-5
clone_size: -
j_call: TRBJ2-7
cdr3_aa: CASQYAPNLSYEQYF

v_call: TRBV27
clone_size: medium-sized
j_call: TRBJ2-1
cdr3_aa: CASSRDYNEQFF

v_call: TRBV6-6
clone_size: medium-sized
j_call: TRBJ2-1
cdr3_aa: CASSPGTSQFF

v_call: TRBV19
clone_size: medium-sized
j_call: TRBJ2-1
cdr3_aa: CASSARGSFHEQFF

v_call: TRBV7-9
clone_size: -
j_call: TRBJ2-7
cdr3_aa: CASSPRENPWEQYF

v_call: TRBV25-1
clone_size: -
j_call: TRBJ1-2
cdr3_aa: CASSEWRQDRRRGGYTF

v_call: TRBV24-1
clone_size: -
j_call: TRBJ2-5
cdr3_aa: CATSAGVEETQYF

v_call: TRBV19
clone_size: -
j_call: TRBJ1-1
cdr3_aa: CASSIGQGVTEAFF

v_call: TRBV20-1
clone_size: -
j_call: TRBJ1-2
cdr3_aa: CSATPMSIGTARGYTF

v_call: TRBV12-3/TRBV12-4
clone_size: -
j_call: TRBJ1-6
cdr3_aa: CASSFLGGAGVDSPLHF

v_call: TRBV6-1
clone_size: medium-sized
j_call: TRBJ2-1
cdr3_aa: CASAPAGLAYNEQFF

v_call: TRBV30
clone_size: -
j_call: TRBJ1-3
cdr3_aa: CAWSPRDSLGNTIYF

v_call: TRBV6-5
clone_size: -
j_call: TRBJ1-2
cdr3_aa: CASSYAAANYGYTF

v_call: TRBV29-1
clone_size: medium-sized
j_call: TRBJ2-7
cdr3_aa: CSVRLAGDLYEQYF

v_call: TRBV19
clone_size: medium-sized
j_call: TRBJ2-1
cdr3_aa: CASSTRTSGRDNEQFF

v_call: TRBV19
clone_size: -
j_call: TRBJ2-4
cdr3_aa: CASNRALGGIQYF

v_call: TRBV12-3/TRBV12-4
clone_size: medium-sized
j_call: TRBJ2-5
cdr3_aa: CASSARQAWGTQYF

v_call: TRBV10-3
clone_size: -
j_call: TRBJ1-1
cdr3_aa: CAISEARNTEAFF

v_call: TRBV20-1
clone_size: -
j_call: TRBJ1-4
cdr3_aa: CSVHLGTDEKLFF